These T cell receptor beta chains were read from a single sample in a study of tumor and adjacent non-tumor tissue in lung cancer. From the multiplex PCR reads, TCRdb called clonotypes with MiXCR, one entry per CDR3 protein. The data contain more than 75,000 distinct CDR3 sequences, roughly 80% of them singletons. The specimen was lung tumor tissue. These receptors all stem from a woman in her forties or fifties with non-small cell lung cancer. Each CDR3 is given with its conserved first and last residue. Fields, in order: V gene, J gene, clone size, D gene, CDR3 DNA, CDR3 protein. The D gene is left open where the match is weak. For some rows the clone size is stated as once, few or many, or as a class when expanded; others skip it.

TRBV29-1	TRBJ1-1	medium-sized	NA	TGCAGCGTTGGGGAGGGTCCGATGAACACTGAAGCTTTCTTT	CSVGEGPMNTEAFF
TRBV6-1	TRBJ1-1	NA	NA	TGTGCCAGCAGTGAAGCGCGGGTGCGTGAAGCTCTCTTT	CASSEARVREALF
TRBV6-6	TRBJ2-1	NA	NA	TGTGCCAGCAGTTACTTGGTAGCGTGGTCCTTGGGGGATGGGCAGTTCTTC	CASSYLVAWSLGDGQFF
TRBV11-2	TRBJ2-1	NA	NA	TGTGCCAGTACCCCAGACGGCTGGGGAAGCTCCTACAATGAGCAGTTCTTC	CASTPDGWGSSYNEQFF
TRBV6-1	TRBJ1-1	NA	NA	TGTGCCAGCAGTGAAGGGGCAGGCGCCCACAGTGAAGCTTTCTTT	CASSEGAGAHSEAFF
TRBV6-1	TRBJ1-5	NA	NA	TGTGCTAGCAGTGTCCAGGGGAATCAGCCCCAGCAATTT	CASSVQGNQPQQF
TRBV6-1	TRBJ1-5	NA	TRBD1	TGTGCCAGTACCTGGACAGGGAATCAGCCCCACCATTTT	CASTWTGNQPHHF
TRBV18	TRBJ2-1	NA	NA	TGTGCCAGCTCACCACCGCAGGGCTTGACCTACAATGAGCAGTTCTTC	CASSPPQGLTYNEQFF
TRBV29-1	TRBJ2-5	NA	TRBD1	TGCAGCATCCGGGACAGGGGCGAAGGGGTGACCCAGTACTTC	CSIRDRGEGVTQYF
TRBV10-2	TRBJ1-4	NA	NA	TGCGCCAGCAGTGATCAAGGGGCAACTAATGAAAAACTGTTTTTT	CASSDQGATNEKLFF
TRBV6-5	TRBJ2-7	NA	TRBD2	TGTGCCTGCAGCCCCGCCGGGACTAGCGGGACCTACGAGCAGTATTTC	CACSPAGTSGTYEQYF
TRBV4-2	TRBJ1-1	NA	NA	TGTGCCAGCAAGCAAGACGGGGGGCGGGGGACTGAAGCTTTCTTT	CASKQDGGRGTEAFF
TRBV20-1	TRBJ2-1	NA	TRBD1	TGCAGTGCCCGGGACAGGCCCTACAGTGAGCAGTTCTTC	CSARDRPYSEQFF